Presented here are 23 T cell receptor beta chains from one specimen sequenced in a study of T cells in Graves' hyperthyroidism and ophthalmopathy. Template material for amplifying TCR beta CDR3 regions consisted of RNA transcripts. Using the HTBI primer set, a first-round RT-PCR was run on the TCR CDR3. TCRdb re-called the multiplex PCR reads through MiXCR, storing one row per CDR3 protein. The sample includes 620,000 or so distinct CDR3 sequences, around 15% of them seen just once. Sequencing was performed on blood. The source is a woman aged 45-65 years with Graves' ophthalmopathy.

This clonotype has a count of ten or more. The chain is built from TRBV28 and TRBJ1-5; D is ambiguous. This CDR3 region has 15 residues. Looked up from germline, CDR1 is MDHEN and CDR2 is SYDVKM. The ends were cut back, 5 bases at V and 0 bases at J, with 11 bases in the middle. The CDR3: CASSAPRASNQPQHF. The CDR3 coding sequence is TGTGCCAGCAGTGCACCACGGGCTAGCAATCAGCCCCAGCATTTT. Combining the CDR3 with reference TRBV28 and TRBJ1-5 gives the whole variable domain DVKVTQSSRYLVKRTGEKVFLECVQDMDHENMFWYRQDPGLGLRLIYFSYDVKMKEKGDIPEGYSVSREKKERFSLILESASTNQTSMYLCASSAPRASNQPQHFGDGTRLSIL.

This clonotype was found many times. The chain recombines TRBV6-2 or TRBV6-3 with TRBJ2-7, with D uncertain. V lost 1 base to trimming and J lost 9 bases, with 22 bases between them. The germline V gene has CDR1 MNHEY and CDR2 SVGEGT. CDR3 length: 16 residues. For the CDR3, the DNA is TGTGCCAGCAGTTACTTGGTGCCAGGATCATTTCAGGTGCAGTACTTC. Its translation is CASSYLVPGSFQVQYF.

This clonotype was seen at least ten times. The chain is built from TRBV12-3 or TRBV12-4 and TRBJ2-2, with D uncertain. V dropped 5 bases and J dropped 9 bases, with 10 bases sitting between them. The CDR3 contains 12 residues. CDR3 sequence (DNA): TGTGCCAGCAGTAGTTCAGGCTGGGAGCTGTTTTTT. Encoded protein: CASSSSGWELFF.

This chain joins TRBV29-1 and TRBJ1-3; tentatively, D is TRBD1 (5 bases). This CDR3 has 15 amino acids. Deletions cut 6 bases from V and 0 bases from J, with 15 bases between. Germline V lookup: CDR1 SQVTM, CDR2 ANQGSEA. Written as DNA, the CDR3 is TGCAGCGTCACCCCCAGGGTTTCCTCTGGAAACACCATATATTTT. It codes for CSVTPRVSSGNTIYF.

V usage is TRBV9 and J usage is TRBJ2-2; TRBD1 agrees at 10 bases. The CDR3 is 14 residues long. With V trimmed by 3 bases and J by 13 bases, 9 bases remained unmatched. Germline CDR1 reads SGDLS; CDR2 reads YYNGEE. The CDR3 sequence: CASSARQGAGLLFF. As DNA, the CDR3 is TGTGCCAGCAGCGCACGACAGGGGGCCGGTCTGCTGTTTTTT.

This clonotype was observed at least ten times. The genes are TRBV20-1 and TRBJ1-1; a weak D match, TRBD1 (6 bases). V shed 2 bases and J shed 4 bases, with 23 bases lying between them. The CDR3 sequence is 17 residues long. Per the germline V gene, CDR1 is DFQATT and CDR2 is SNEGSKA (reference sequence). Here the CDR3 DNA reads TGCAGTGCTAGACCAGGAAGAGGGGGGGGCAGAGGCACTGAAGCTTTCTTT. As protein: CSARPGRGGGRGTEAFF.

V gene TRBV5-6 combines with J gene TRBJ1-3; TRBD1 matches at 11 bases. The V and J ends lost 4 bases and 3 bases, in that order; junction bases with no gene match: 12. Per the germline V gene, CDR1 is SGHDT and CDR2 is YYEEEE. There are 18 residues in the CDR3. The CDR3 loop is CASSIPGTGGIVGNTIYF. CDR3 DNA: TGTGCCAGCAGCATTCCCGGGACAGGGGGAATCGTTGGAAACACCATATATTTT. The variable domain in full, with the rest retrieved from reference TRBV5-6 and TRBJ1-3, is DAGVTQSPTHLIKTRGQQVTLRCSPKSGHDTVSWYQQALGQGPQFIFQYYEEEERQRGNFPDRFSGHQFPNYSSELNVNALLLGDSALYLCASSIPGTGGIVGNTIYFGEGSWLTVV.

This clonotype was detected only a few times. V usage is TRBV5-4 and J usage is TRBJ2-2; no clear D gene. This CDR3 spans 13 amino acids. V shed 4 bases and J shed 7 bases, with 11 bases lying between them. Germline V gene data show CDR1 as SGHNT and CDR2 as YYREEE (reference sequence). The CDR3 here is CASSPEFGGELFF. As DNA, the CDR3 is TGTGCCAGCAGCCCCGAGTTCGGCGGGGAGCTGTTTTTT.

V usage is TRBV10-3 and J usage is TRBJ2-1, with no clear D. The CDR3 has 14 residues. V was clipped by 0 bases and J by 5 bases, with 8 bases between them. Per the germline V gene, CDR1 is ENHRY and CDR2 is SYGVKD. CDR3 in DNA: TGTGCCATCAGTGAGTCGGACCACGACAATGAGCAGTTCTTC. Amino acid sequence: CAISESDHDNEQFF.

This clonotype was counted at least ten times. This chain joins TRBV14 and TRBJ2-1, with D possibly TRBD2 on 5 matching bases. The germline V gene has CDR1 SGHDN and CDR2 FVKESK. CDR3 length: 15 amino acids. V was cut by 1 base and J by 8 bases, with 15 bases left in between. CDR3 in DNA: TGTGCCAGCAGCCAAGTGGGAGCTGGTGGCCATGAGCAGTTCTTC. Protein: CASSQVGAGGHEQFF.

The V call is TRBV28, the J call TRBJ1-2, with D possibly being TRBD1 (6 bases). Trimming cost V 2 bases and J 4 bases, with 17 bases left between them. The germline V gene encodes CDR1 MDHEN and CDR2 SYDVKM. This CDR3 has 16 amino acids. The CDR3 loop reads CASSLRGGAQSYGYTF. CDR3 DNA sequence: TGTGCCAGCAGTTTAAGGGGGGGCGCTCAGTCCTATGGCTACACCTTC.

This clonotype was seen repeatedly, ten times or more. The chain combines TRBV27 with TRBJ1-5; D is uncertain. The germline gives CDR1 MNHEY, CDR2 SMNVEV (reference sequence). V was trimmed by 7 bases and J by 5 bases, leaving 12 bases between them. The CDR3 extends over 13 amino acids. The CDR3 DNA follows: TGTGCCAGCACTCCCTCGGGAGATCAGCCCCAGCATTTT. Translating gives CASTPSGDQPQHF.

The V call is TRBV18, the J call TRBJ2-7; a possible D gene is TRBD1 (6 bases). Trimming stripped 5 bases from V and 4 bases from J, with 15 bases between. Germline values: CDR1 KGHSH, CDR2 LQKENI. The CDR3 totals 14 residues. The CDR3 region has the DNA TGTGCCAGCTCATCGGGGTTCACAGGGTACGAGCAGTACTTC. This codes for CASSSGFTGYEQYF.

This clonotype was picked up many times. V gene TRBV29-1 combines with J gene TRBJ2-5; 11 nucleotides line up with TRBD2. The CDR3 has 14 residues. Germline V gene data show CDR1 as SQVTM and CDR2 as ANQGSEA. V lost 5 bases to trimming and J lost 2 bases; unmatched junction nucleotides: 4. For the CDR3, the DNA is TGCAGCGTTCGTATAGCGGGAGGGCAAGAGACCCAGTACTTC. This translates into CSVRIAGGQETQYF.

This clonotype was picked up many times. The J gene is TRBJ1-2, the V gene TRBV10-3; D not resolved. The germline V and J ends were trimmed by 0 bases and 0 bases, with 11 bases remaining between them. Looked up from germline, CDR1 is ENHRY and CDR2 is SYGVKD. The CDR3 consists of 16 residues. The CDR3 nucleotides read TGTGCCATCAGTGAGTCGACTCTGGCGGCTAACTATGGCTACACCTTC. Its protein is CAISESTLAANYGYTF.

At least ten counts were recorded for this clonotype. J is TRBJ2-5 and V is TRBV20-1, with TRBD2 as a possible D gene (5 bases). V lost 3 bases, J lost 5 bases, and 13 bases lay in between. CDR1 and CDR2 (germline): DFQATT, SNEGSKA (reference sequence). The CDR3 consists of 13 residues. CDR3 protein: CSASWELRETQYF. In nucleotides, the CDR3 is TGCAGTGCTAGTTGGGAGCTGCGGGAGACCCAGTACTTC.

This clonotype was observed at least ten times. The gene calls are TRBV7-3 and TRBJ2-1, with TRBD2 as a possible D gene (5 bases). The CDR3 contains 12 residues. Germline V CDR1 and CDR2: SGHTA, FQGTGA. Trimming removed 5 bases at V and 8 bases at J, with 10 bases between. DNA for the CDR3: TGTGCCAGCAGCACTAACGGGGATGAGCAGTTCTTC. Protein: CASSTNGDEQFF.

This clonotype was seen many times. The chain links TRBV5-1 to TRBJ2-2; 10 bases are shared with TRBD2. Germline CDR1 reads SGHRS; CDR2 reads YFSETQ. This CDR3 has 15 residues. The V gene end was trimmed by 2 bases and the J gene end by 7 bases; junction bases not matched to a gene: 5. The CDR3 region is CASSFGASGSGELFF. CDR3 nucleotides: TGCGCCAGCAGCTTCGGGGCTAGCGGGAGCGGGGAGCTGTTTTTT.

This chain links TRBV28 with TRBJ2-2, with 7 bases fitting TRBD1. Germline V lookup: CDR1 MDHEN, CDR2 SYDVKM. The CDR3 has 13 amino acids. With 8 bases clipped from V and 4 bases from J, the junction kept 4 bases outside the gene matches. Here the CDR3 DNA reads TGTGCCAGCCACAGGGGTCCCACCGGGGAGCTGTTTTTT. This translates into CASHRGPTGELFF.

This clonotype was recorded at least ten times. The V and J genes are TRBV28 and TRBJ1-1; a possible D gene is TRBD1 (6 bases). Germline assignment: CDR1 MDHEN and CDR2 SYDVKM. Trimming removed 7 bases at V and 1 base at J, with 19 bases between. The length of the CDR3 is 16 residues. CDR3: CASNLPGAGGNTEAFF. The CDR3 nucleotides are TGTGCCAGCAACCTTCCAGGGGCGGGGGGGAACACTGAAGCTTTCTTT.

Ten or more counts support this clonotype. The chain couples TRBV27 to TRBJ1-4; 7 nucleotides match TRBD1. The CDR3 extends over 14 amino acids. J gave up 8 bases and V 0 bases, and 3 bases lay outside the gene matches. CDR1 is MNHEY and CDR2 is SMNVEV in the germline V gene (reference sequence). CDR3 bases: TGTGCCAGCAGTTTATCTACAGGGGAAGAAAAACTGTTTTTT. Amino acid sequence: CASSLSTGEEKLFF.

This clonotype appeared many times. V usage is TRBV2 and J usage is TRBJ2-1; D gene unclear. The length of the CDR3 is 11 residues. Germline CDR1 reads SNHLY; CDR2 reads FYNNEI. V lost 1 base to trimming and J lost 9 bases, with 4 bases between them. The CDR3 loop is CASSEVIEQFF. CDR3 DNA: TGTGCCAGCAGTGAAGTAATTGAGCAGTTCTTC.

This clonotype was seen more than once but under ten times. The chain is built from TRBV7-3 and TRBJ1-6, with TRBD1 identical over 8 bases. With V trimmed by 5 bases and J by 4 bases, 7 bases remained unmatched. Germline CDR1 and CDR2: SGHTA and FQGTGA. The CDR3 runs to 16 residues. The DNA of the CDR3 is TGTGCCAGCAGCCCCCGACAGGGGCTTTATAATTCACCCCTCCACTTT. Amino acid sequence: CASSPRQGLYNSPLHF. Complete variable domain (other parts from reference TRBV7-3 and TRBJ1-6): GAGVSQTPSNKVTEKGKYVELRCDPISGHTALYWYRQSLGQGPEFLIYFQGTGAADDSGLPNDRFFAVRPEGSVSTLKIQRTERGDSAVYLCASSPRQGLYNSPLHFGNGTRLTVT.